This entry is about one TCR beta chain. All of the isolated RNA was reverse transcribed, so expressed TCRB transcripts were sequenced. Using immunoSEQ multiplex PCR, the repertoire was profiled, and TCRdb retains in-frame clones only, with some absent. The table has about 150,000 clones, roughly 48% seen once. CDR1 is SNHLY, CDR2 FYNNEI, per germline. The CDR3 is made up of 12 amino acids. V lost 5 bases, J lost 3 bases, and 7 bases lay in between. The data were obtained in a study of beta chain features in type 1 diabetes. The specimen sequenced was Tregs from blood. This receptor was identified in a man aged 18 to 30 in good health. The chain couples TRBV2 to TRBJ2-5, with no clear D. CDR3 coding DNA: TGTGCCAGCAGTCACACCAAAGAGACCCAGTACTTC. Its protein is CASSHTKETQYF.